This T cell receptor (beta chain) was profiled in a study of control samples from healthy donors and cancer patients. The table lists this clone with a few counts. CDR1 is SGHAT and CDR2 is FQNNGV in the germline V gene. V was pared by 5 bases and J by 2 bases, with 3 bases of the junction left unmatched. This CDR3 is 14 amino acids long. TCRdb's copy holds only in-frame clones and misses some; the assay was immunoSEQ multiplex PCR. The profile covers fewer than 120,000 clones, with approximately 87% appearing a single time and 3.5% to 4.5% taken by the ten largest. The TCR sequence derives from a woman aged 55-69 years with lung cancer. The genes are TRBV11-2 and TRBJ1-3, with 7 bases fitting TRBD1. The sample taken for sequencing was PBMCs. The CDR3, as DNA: TGTGCCAGCAGCCTGACAGGGCCTGGAAACACCATATATTTT. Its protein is CASSLTGPGNTIYF.